Presented here are 16 T cell receptor beta chains from one specimen sequenced in a study of Ad26.COV2.S vaccination and SARS-CoV-2 variants. Indicated treatment: around 19 received Ad26.COV2.S at low or high dose, single or two shots; about 5 received placebo; per-sample allocation not given. Specimens were obtained on day 63 following the first vaccine or placebo injection. The repertoire was sequenced with immunoSEQ multiplex PCR; TCRdb's copy has only in-frame clones and lacks some. The table shows a few hundred thousand clones, with about four fifths occurring only once. The sequenced sample was peripheral blood, obtained in a trial of Ad26.COV2.S vaccine versus placebo. These receptors were obtained from a person aged 18-65 years who received the Ad26.COV2.S COVID-19 vaccine or a placebo.

This clone occurred a few times. Other DNA sequences in this sample translate to the same CDR3. The J gene is TRBJ1-5, the V gene TRBV19; D uncertain. Germline CDR1 is LNHDA and CDR2 is SQIVND (reference sequence). Trimming left V 3 bases short and J 0 bases short, with 9 bases between. The CDR3 has 15 amino acids. CDR3 in DNA: TGTGCCAGTAGTATCCCAGGAAATAGCAATCAGCCCCAGCATTTT. Its protein is CASSIPGNSNQPQHF.

The CDR3 sequence is CASSYRDGFTDTQYF. CDR3 DNA: TGTGCCAGCAGCTACCGGGACGGATTCACAGATACGCAGTATTTT. The chain joins TRBV11-2 to TRBJ2-3; D may match TRBD1 or TRBD2 (5 bases each). Looked up from germline, CDR1 is SGHAT and CDR2 is FQNNGV. V dropped 4 bases and J dropped 2 bases, with 13 bases sitting between them. This CDR3 has 15 amino acids.

The chain joins TRBV27 to TRBJ1-4, with 7 bases matching TRBD1. From germline, CDR1 is MNHEY and CDR2 SMNVEV (reference sequence). Unmatched junction bases numbered 1, after V lost 0 bases and J lost 12 bases. This CDR3 spans 12 amino acids. The CDR3: CASSLSGGQLFF. Here the CDR3 DNA reads TGTGCCAGCAGTTTATCAGGGGGCCAACTGTTTTTT. Full variable domain (outside the CDR3, taken from reference TRBV27 and TRBJ1-4): EAQVTQNPRYLITVTGKKLTVTCSQNMNHEYMSWYRQDPGLGLRQIYYSMNVEVTDKGDVPEGYKVSRKEKRNFPLILESPSPNQTSLYFCASSLSGGQLFFGSGTQLSVL.

This sequence joins TRBV21-1 and TRBJ2-7; the table's D call, TRBD1, was not checked against the DNA. TRBV21-1 is classified as a pseudogene. The CDR3 is 17 amino acids. The CDR3 DNA follows: TGTGCCAGCAGCGAACCCAAGGGCGGGACAGGGGGCTTCGAGCAGTACTTC. Translated: CASSEPKGGTGGFEQYF.

This clone appeared once. The rearrangement links TRBV6-5 to TRBJ1-3; 9 positions match TRBD1. The ends lost 4 bases at V and 3 bases at J; junction bases unmatched: 1. Germline CDR1 reads MNHEY; CDR2 reads SVGAGI. The CDR3 is 14 residues long. The CDR3 DNA sequence: TGTGCCAGCAGTTGGGGACAGGGTGGAAACACCATATATTTT. Translation: CASSWGQGGNTIYF.

The chain employs TRBV10-2 and TRBJ2-3; D is uncertain. V lost 6 bases, J lost 2 bases, and 9 bases lay in between. Germline CDR1 reads WSHSY; CDR2 reads SAAADI. The CDR3 is 13 amino acids. The chain's CDR3 is CASRMGHTDTQYF. As DNA, the CDR3 is TGCGCCAGCAGGATGGGTCACACAGATACGCAGTATTTT.

The chain uses TRBV21-1 and TRBJ2-2; the tabulated D call, TRBD2, remains unverified against the DNA. TRBV21-1 is deemed a pseudogene. CDR3 length equals 16 residues. CDR3 nucleotides: TGTGCCAGCAGCACCCGCCGCCCCTGGAGAACCGGGGAGCTGTTTTTT. The encoded protein is CASSTRRPWRTGELFF.

The chain employs TRBV9 and TRBJ2-2; D gene uncertain. CDR1 SGDLS and CDR2 YYNGEE come from the germline V gene. The CDR3 covers 14 residues. V shed 5 bases and J shed 3 bases, with 11 bases lying between them. CDR3 in amino acids: CASRPNLYTGELFF. Here the CDR3 DNA reads TGTGCCAGCAGGCCCAATCTTTACACCGGGGAGCTGTTTTTT.

This clone was seen more than once but under ten times. This chain joins TRBV3-1 (or the pseudogene TRBV3-2) and TRBJ1-2, with D possibly being TRBD1 (6 bases). The CDR3 contains 11 residues. The germline V gene has CDR1 LGHDT and CDR2 YNNKEL (reference sequence). V was trimmed by 3 bases and J by 7 bases, leaving 6 bases between them. The CDR3 here is CASSHRGGYTF. In nucleotides, the CDR3 is TGTGCCAGCAGCCACAGGGGTGGCTACACCTTC.

V usage is TRBV10-3 and J usage is TRBJ2-1; perhaps TRBD2 as D (6 bases). Germline CDR1 ENHRY, CDR2 SYGVKD. The CDR3 runs to 13 residues. Trimming took off 7 bases at V and 1 base at J, with 8 bases between the two ends. The CDR3 DNA sequence: TGTGCCATCAAGACTAGTTCCTACAATGAGCAGTTCTTC. Translating it yields CAIKTSSYNEQFF.

This clone was counted once. The rearrangement links TRBV11-2 to TRBJ2-5, with a tentative D call TRBD2 (5 bases). Germline V gene sequence: CDR1 SGHAT, CDR2 FQNNGV. V lost 0 bases to trimming and J lost 5 bases, with 10 bases between them. The CDR3 runs 14 residues. Here the CDR3 DNA reads TGTGCCAGCAGCTTAGATGGACTTACGGAGACCCAGTACTTC. This sequence encodes CASSLDGLTETQYF.

The chain links TRBV6-5 to TRBJ1-1, with a possible D match to TRBD1 (5 bases). CDR1 is MNHEY and CDR2 is SVGAGI in the germline V gene. This CDR3 is built from 13 residues. Trimming cost V 11 bases and J 6 bases, with 19 bases left between them. CDR3 sequence reads: CALRPGTWAEAFF. CDR3 sequence (DNA): TGTGCCTTACGACCAGGGACGTGGGCTGAAGCTTTCTTT.

The V and J genes are TRBV11-2 and TRBJ1-1, with D maybe TRBD1 (5 bases). This CDR3 spans 14 amino acids. V shed 0 bases and J shed 5 bases, with 10 bases lying between them. CDR1 and CDR2 (germline): SGHAT, FQNNGV. The CDR3 region is CASSLDRVRTEAFF. The DNA for the CDR3 is TGTGCCAGCAGCTTAGACAGGGTAAGGACTGAAGCTTTCTTT.

The chain uses TRBV7-6 and TRBJ1-1; D possibly corresponds to TRBD1 (6 bases). V was pared by 3 bases and J by 3 bases, with 14 bases between. Germline V gene sequence: CDR1 SGHVS, CDR2 FNYEAQ. The CDR3 contains 15 residues. The CDR3 is CASSFPIGGYTEAFF. The CDR3 DNA follows: TGTGCCAGCAGCTTTCCGATAGGGGGGTACACTGAAGCTTTCTTT. The full variable domain, rest sourced from reference TRBV7-6 and TRBJ1-1, is GAGVSQSPRYKVTKRGQDVALRCDPISGHVSLYWYRQALGQGPEFLTYFNYEAQQDKSGLPNDRFSAERPEGSISTLTIQRTEQRDSAMYRCASSFPIGGYTEAFFGQGTRLTVV.

J is TRBJ2-5 and V is TRBV6-5; 8 bases line up with TRBD2. Germline V gives CDR1 MNHEY, CDR2 SVGAGI. This CDR3 has 15 residues. The V segment lost 2 bases and the J segment 5 bases; nucleotides outside the gene matches: 7. The DNA for the CDR3 is TGTGCCAGCAGTTACCGAGGACTAGCTCGCGAGACCCAGTACTTC. Residues: CASSYRGLARETQYF.

V gene TRBV6-2 or TRBV6-3 combines with J gene TRBJ2-3, with 9 bases aligning to TRBD2. With 2 bases clipped from V and 5 bases from J, the junction kept 11 bases outside the gene matches. This CDR3 is built from 17 residues. Germline loops: CDR1 MNHEY, CDR2 SVGEGT. The CDR3 here is CASSYALSKRGVDTQYF. DNA for the CDR3: TGTGCCAGCAGTTACGCCCTTTCAAAGCGGGGGGTAGATACGCAGTATTTT.